The rows below give T cell receptor beta chains drawn from one sample of a study of CD8+CD57+ T cells in acquired aplastic anemia. TCRdb re-called the reads with MiXCR, one entry per CDR3 protein. The sample shows tens of thousands of distinct CDR3 sequences, more than 75% of them seen only once. The sample consisted of sorted CD4+, CD8+, or CD8+CD57+ T cells (not recorded which) from PBMCs. These receptors were obtained from a human donor in good health, serving as a control. Both conserved end residues are trimmed from each CDR3. The D gene is left open where the match is weak.

J,V,D,length,CDR3
TRBJ2-3,TRBV6-4,TRBD2,12,ASSSGGSTDTQY
TRBJ2-3,TRBV12-3/TRBV12-4,TRBD2,13,ASSRSGRASDTQY
TRBJ1-5,TRBV20-1,NA,11,SARAGVSQPQH
TRBJ2-4,TRBV27,NA,13,ASSKDRGLQNIQY
TRBJ2-7,TRBV7-3,NA,11,ASSPQWGYEQY
TRBJ1-2,TRBV5-6,NA,14,ASSLGSNGILYGYT
TRBJ2-7,TRBV24-1,NA,12,ATSDSKGSYEQY
TRBJ1-1,TRBV12-3/TRBV12-4,NA,10,ASRPGDTEAF
TRBJ2-7,TRBV2,TRBD2,12,ASRTGTSDHEQY
TRBJ2-5,TRBV7-6,NA,9,ASSLEAAQY
TRBJ1-1,TRBV7-9,NA,13,ASSLELLDMGKAF